This entry describes one T cell receptor beta chain. The source of the sample is a study of cytomegalovirus exposure and HLA in healthy donors. The germline CDR1 and CDR2 sequences are LGHNA and YSLEER. Trimming took 1 base from V and 3 from J; bases not matched to a gene: 5. The CDR3 is 15 residues long. The study ran its PCR with 60 Vbeta and 13 Jbeta primers. Assay used: immunoSEQ multiplex PCR; TCRdb lists only in-frame clones, some missing. The table lists about 140,000 clones, over 60% of them singletons. The sequence derives from a male donor in good health and CMV-seropositive. Sequenced sample: PBMCs. The rearrangement uses TRBV4-3 and TRBJ2-7; TRBD2 aligns across 8 bases. The CDR3 region has the DNA TGCGCCAGCAGCCAAGGTTCAGCGGGAGACTACGAGCAGTACTTC. Amino acid sequence: CASSQGSAGDYEQYF.